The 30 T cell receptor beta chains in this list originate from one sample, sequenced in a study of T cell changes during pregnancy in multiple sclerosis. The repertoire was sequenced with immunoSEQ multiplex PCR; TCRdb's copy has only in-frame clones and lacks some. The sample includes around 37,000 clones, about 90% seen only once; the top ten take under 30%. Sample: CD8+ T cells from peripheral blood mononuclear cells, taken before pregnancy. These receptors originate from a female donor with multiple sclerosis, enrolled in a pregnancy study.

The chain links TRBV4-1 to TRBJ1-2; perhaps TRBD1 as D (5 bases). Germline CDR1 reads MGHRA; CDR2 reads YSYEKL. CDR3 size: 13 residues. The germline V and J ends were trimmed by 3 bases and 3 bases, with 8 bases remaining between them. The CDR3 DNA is TGCGCCAGCAGCCACGCGACAGACTATGGCTACACCTTC. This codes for CASSHATDYGYTF.

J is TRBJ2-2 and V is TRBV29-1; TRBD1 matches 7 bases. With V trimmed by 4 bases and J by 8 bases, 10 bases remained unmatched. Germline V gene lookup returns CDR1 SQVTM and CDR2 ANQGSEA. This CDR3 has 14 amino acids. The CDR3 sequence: CSVGRLTGRGELFF. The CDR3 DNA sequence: TGCAGCGTTGGCCGCCTGACAGGGCGGGGGGAGCTGTTTTTT.

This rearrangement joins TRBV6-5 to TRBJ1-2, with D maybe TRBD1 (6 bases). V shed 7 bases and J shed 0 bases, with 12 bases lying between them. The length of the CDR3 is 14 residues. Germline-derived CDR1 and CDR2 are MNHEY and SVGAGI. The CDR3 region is CASKRQASNYGYTF. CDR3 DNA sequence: TGTGCCAGCAAAAGACAGGCCTCTAACTATGGCTACACCTTC.

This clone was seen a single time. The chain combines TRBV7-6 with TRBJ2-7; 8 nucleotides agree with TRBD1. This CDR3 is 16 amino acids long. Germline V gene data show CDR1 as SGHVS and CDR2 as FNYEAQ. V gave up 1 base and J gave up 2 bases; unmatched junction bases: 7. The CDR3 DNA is TGTGCCAGCAGCTTAGTTGGTGACAGGGGCGCCTACGAGCAGTACTTC. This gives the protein CASSLVGDRGAYEQYF.

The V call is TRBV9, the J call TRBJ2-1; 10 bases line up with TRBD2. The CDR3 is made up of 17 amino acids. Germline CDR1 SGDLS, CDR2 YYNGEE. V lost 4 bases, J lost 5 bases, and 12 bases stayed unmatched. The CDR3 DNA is TGTGCCAGCAGCTCCACTTCTAGCGGGGGCTATAACAATGAGCAGTTCTTC. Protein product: CASSSTSSGGYNNEQFF.

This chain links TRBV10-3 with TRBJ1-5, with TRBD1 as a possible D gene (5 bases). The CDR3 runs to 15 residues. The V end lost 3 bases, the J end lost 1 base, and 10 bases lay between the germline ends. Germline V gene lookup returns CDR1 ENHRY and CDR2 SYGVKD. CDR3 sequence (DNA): TGTGCCATCAGTGATGGGGCGGAGAGCAATCAGCCCCAGCATTTT. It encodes CAISDGAESNQPQHF.

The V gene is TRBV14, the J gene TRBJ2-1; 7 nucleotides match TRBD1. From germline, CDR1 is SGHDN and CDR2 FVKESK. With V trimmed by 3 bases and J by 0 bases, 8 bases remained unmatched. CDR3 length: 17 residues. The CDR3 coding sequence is TGTGCCAGCAGCCATGGACAGGCCTCCTCCTCCTACAATGAGCAGTTCTTC. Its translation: CASSHGQASSSYNEQFF.

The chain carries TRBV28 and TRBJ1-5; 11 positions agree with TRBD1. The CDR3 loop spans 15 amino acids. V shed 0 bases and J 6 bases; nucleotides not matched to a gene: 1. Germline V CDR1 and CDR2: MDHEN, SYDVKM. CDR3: CASSLWGQGVQPQHF. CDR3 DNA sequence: TGTGCCAGCAGTTTATGGGGACAGGGGGTTCAGCCCCAGCATTTT.

The DNA for the CDR3 is TGTGCCAGCAGCGTAGAGAACAGATACAATGAGCAGTTCTTC. It yields the protein CASSVENRYNEQFF. V and J are TRBV9 and TRBJ2-1; no firm D call. The CDR3 totals 14 residues. With 0 bases removed from V and 4 bases from J, the gap between germline ends came to 8 bases. From germline, CDR1 is SGDLS and CDR2 YYNGEE.

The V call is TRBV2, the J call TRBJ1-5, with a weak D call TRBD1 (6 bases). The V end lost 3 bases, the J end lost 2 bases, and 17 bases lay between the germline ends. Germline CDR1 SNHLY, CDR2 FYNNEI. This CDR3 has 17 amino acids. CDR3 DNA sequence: TGTGCCAGCAGTGATAGGCCCCTGACAGGAGGCAATCAGCCCCAGCATTTT. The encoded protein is CASSDRPLTGGNQPQHF.

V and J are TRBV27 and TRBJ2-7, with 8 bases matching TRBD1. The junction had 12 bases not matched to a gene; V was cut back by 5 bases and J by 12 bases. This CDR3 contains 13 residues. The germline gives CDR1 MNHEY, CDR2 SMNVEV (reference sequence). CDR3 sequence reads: CASSPNSGGMLYF. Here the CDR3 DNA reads TGTGCCAGCAGTCCAAATTCAGGGGGCATGCTGTACTTC.

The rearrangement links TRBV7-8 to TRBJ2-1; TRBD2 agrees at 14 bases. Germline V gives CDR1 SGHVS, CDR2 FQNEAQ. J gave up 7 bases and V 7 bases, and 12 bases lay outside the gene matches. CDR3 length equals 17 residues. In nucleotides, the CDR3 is TGTGCCAGCAACACAGACGGGCGGACTAGCGGGGGGAATGAGCAGTTCTTC. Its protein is CASNTDGRTSGGNEQFF.

CDR3 loop: CASSRGSQGAYGYTF. DNA of the CDR3: TGCGCCAGCAGTCGAGGCTCCCAGGGGGCGTATGGCTACACCTTC. The V gene is TRBV4-1, the J gene TRBJ1-2, with TRBD1 matching over 8 bases. This CDR3 is 15 amino acids long. Unmatched junction bases numbered 11, after V lost 6 bases and J lost 5 bases. Germline CDR1 and CDR2: MGHRA and YSYEKL.

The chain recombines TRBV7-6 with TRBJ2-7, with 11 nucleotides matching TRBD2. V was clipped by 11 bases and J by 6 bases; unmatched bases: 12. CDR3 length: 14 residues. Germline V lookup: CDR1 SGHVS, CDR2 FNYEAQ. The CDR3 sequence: CASSPRTSGREQYF. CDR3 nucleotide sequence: TGTGCCTCATCCCCCAGGACTAGCGGGCGCGAGCAGTACTTC.

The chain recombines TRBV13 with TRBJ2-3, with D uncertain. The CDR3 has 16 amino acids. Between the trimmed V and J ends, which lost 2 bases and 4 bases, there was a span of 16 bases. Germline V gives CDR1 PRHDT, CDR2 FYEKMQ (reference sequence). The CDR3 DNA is TGTGCCAGCAGCTTATTGGTTAGCCCTGAGGCAGATACGCAGTATTTT. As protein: CASSLLVSPEADTQYF. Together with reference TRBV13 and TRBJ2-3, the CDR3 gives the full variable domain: AAGVIQSPRHLIKEKRETATLKCYPIPRHDTVYWYQQGPGQDPQFLISFYEKMQSDKGSIPDRFSAQQFSDYHSELNMSSLELGDSALYFCASSLLVSPEADTQYFGPGTRLTVL.

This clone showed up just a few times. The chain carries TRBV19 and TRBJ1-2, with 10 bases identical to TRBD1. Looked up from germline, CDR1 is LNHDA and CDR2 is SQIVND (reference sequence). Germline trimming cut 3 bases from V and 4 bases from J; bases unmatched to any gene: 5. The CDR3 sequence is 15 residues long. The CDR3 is CASSIGTGERYGYTF. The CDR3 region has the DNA TGTGCCAGTAGTATCGGGACAGGGGAGCGCTATGGCTACACCTTC.

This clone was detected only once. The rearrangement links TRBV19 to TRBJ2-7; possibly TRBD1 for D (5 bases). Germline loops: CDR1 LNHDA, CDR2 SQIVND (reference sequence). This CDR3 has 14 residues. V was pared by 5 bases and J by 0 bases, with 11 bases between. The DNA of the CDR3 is TGTGCCAGTAGTGAGGACACCGACTCCTACGAGCAGTACTTC. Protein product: CASSEDTDSYEQYF.

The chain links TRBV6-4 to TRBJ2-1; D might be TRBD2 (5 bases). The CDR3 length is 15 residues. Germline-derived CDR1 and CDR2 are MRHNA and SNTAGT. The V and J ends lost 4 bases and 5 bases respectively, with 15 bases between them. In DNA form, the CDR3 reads TGTGCCAGCAGTGTGGTAGCCGGGAACCACAATGAGCAGTTCTTC. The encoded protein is CASSVVAGNHNEQFF.

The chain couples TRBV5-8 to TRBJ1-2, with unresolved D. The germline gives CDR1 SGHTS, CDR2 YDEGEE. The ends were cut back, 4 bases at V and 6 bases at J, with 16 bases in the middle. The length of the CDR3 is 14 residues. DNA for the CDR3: TGTGCCAGCAGCCCCCTTTCCCGTCTTCATGGCTACACCTTC. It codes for CASSPLSRLHGYTF.

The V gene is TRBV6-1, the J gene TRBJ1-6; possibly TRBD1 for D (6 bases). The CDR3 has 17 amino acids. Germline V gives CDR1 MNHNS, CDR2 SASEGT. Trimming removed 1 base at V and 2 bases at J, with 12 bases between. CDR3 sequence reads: CASSEEGGPTYNSPLHF. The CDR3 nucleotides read TGTGCCAGCAGTGAAGAGGGGGGGCCCACCTATAATTCACCCCTCCACTTT.

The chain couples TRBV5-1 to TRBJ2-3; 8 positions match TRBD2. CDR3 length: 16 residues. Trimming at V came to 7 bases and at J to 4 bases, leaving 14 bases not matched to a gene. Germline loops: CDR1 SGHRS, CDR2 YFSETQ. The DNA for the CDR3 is TGCGCCAGCCAGTGGGCAGCGGGAGAGTTATCAGATACGCAGTATTTT. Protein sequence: CASQWAAGELSDTQYF. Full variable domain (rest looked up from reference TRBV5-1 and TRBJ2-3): KAGVTQTPRYLIKTRGQQVTLSCSPISGHRSVSWYQQTPGQGLQFLFEYFSETQRNKGNFPGRFSGRQFSNSRSEMNVSTLELGDSALYLCASQWAAGELSDTQYFGPGTRLTVL.

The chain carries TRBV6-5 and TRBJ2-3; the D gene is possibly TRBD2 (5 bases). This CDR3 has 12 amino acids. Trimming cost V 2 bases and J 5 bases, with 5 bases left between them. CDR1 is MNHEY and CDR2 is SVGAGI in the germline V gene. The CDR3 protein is CASSYAGDTQYF. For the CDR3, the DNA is TGTGCCAGCAGTTACGCGGGAGATACGCAGTATTTT.

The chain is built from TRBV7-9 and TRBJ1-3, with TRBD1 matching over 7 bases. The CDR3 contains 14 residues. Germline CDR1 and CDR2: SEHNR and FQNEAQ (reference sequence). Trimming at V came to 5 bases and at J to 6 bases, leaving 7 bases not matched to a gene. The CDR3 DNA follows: TGTGCCAGCAGCATAAGGGACAGAGAAAACACCATATATTTT. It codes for CASSIRDRENTIYF.

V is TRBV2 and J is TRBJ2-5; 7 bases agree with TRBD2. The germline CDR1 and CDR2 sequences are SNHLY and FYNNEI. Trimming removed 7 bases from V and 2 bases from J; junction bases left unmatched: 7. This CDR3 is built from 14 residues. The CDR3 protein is CASKLAGVQETQYF. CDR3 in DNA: TGTGCCAGCAAATTAGCGGGCGTTCAAGAGACCCAGTACTTC.

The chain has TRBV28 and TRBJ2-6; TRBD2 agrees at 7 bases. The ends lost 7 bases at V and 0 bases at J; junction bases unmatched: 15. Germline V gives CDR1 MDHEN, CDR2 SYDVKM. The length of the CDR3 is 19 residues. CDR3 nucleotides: TGTGCCAGCACCCAAATTCGAGCGGGATCCAGCTCTGGGGCCAACGTCCTGACTTTC. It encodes CASTQIRAGSSSGANVLTF.

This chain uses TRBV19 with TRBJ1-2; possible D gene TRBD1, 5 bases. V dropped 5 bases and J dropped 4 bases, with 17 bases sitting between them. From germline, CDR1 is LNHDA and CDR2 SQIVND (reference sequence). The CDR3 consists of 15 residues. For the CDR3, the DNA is TGTGCCAGTAGTCCCCAGCTACGACAGTTCTATGGCTACACCTTC. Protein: CASSPQLRQFYGYTF.

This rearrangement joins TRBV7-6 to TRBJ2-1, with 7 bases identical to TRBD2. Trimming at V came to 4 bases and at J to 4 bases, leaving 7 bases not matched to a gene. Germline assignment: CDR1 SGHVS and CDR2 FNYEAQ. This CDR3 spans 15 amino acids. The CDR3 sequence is CASSSGLGTYNEQFF. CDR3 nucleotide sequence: TGTGCCAGCAGCTCCGGACTAGGGACTTACAATGAGCAGTTCTTC. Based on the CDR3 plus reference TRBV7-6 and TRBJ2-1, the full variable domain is GAGVSQSPRYKVTKRGQDVALRCDPISGHVSLYWYRQALGQGPEFLTYFNYEAQQDKSGLPNDRFSAERPEGSISTLTIQRTEQRDSAMYRCASSSGLGTYNEQFFGPGTRLTVL.

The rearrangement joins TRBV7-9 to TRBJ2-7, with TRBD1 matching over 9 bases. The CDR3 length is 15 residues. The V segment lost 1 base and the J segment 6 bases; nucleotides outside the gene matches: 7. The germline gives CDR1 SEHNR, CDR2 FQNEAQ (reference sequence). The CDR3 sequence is CASSLVGTGSSEQYF. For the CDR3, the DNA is TGTGCCAGCAGCTTAGTGGGGACAGGGTCGTCCGAGCAGTACTTC.

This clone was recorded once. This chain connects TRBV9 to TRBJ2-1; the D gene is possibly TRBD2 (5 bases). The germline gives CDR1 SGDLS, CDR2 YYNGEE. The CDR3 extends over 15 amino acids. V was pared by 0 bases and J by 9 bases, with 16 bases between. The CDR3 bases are TGTGCCAGCAGCGTAGATCTAGGAGGAGGCGGTGAGCAGTTCTTC. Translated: CASSVDLGGGGEQFF.

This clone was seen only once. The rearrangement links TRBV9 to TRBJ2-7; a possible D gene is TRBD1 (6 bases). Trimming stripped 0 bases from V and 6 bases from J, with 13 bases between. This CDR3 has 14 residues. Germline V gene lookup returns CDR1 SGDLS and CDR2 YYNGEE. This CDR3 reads CASSVELKGGEQYF. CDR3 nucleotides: TGTGCCAGCAGCGTAGAACTGAAAGGGGGCGAGCAGTACTTC.